Described below is a single TCR beta chain sequence and its context. Its specificity is unknown. The data were taken from a study of blood T cell dynamics during melanoma immunotherapy. Study background: Patients with metastatic melanoma got pembrolizumab or nivolumab-ipilimumab as first-line care.

The CDR3 has 15 amino acids. V lost 4 bases and J 4 bases, leaving 13 bases between the germline ends. CDR1 MNHEY and CDR2 SVGAGI come from the germline V gene. The method was immunoSEQ multiplex PCR; TCRdb's version includes in-frame clones alone and lacks a portion of them. The table includes 8,400 or so clones, 75% to 90% detected once. Indicated time point: week 3, after first cycle of checkpoint inhibitor. General study findings and limits: Whether repertoire-driving clones were melanoma-specific could not be determined. PBMC repertoires of eventual disease-control patients split at W3 into clonality or diversity gains.

The chain is built from TRBV6-5 and TRBJ2-2; possibly TRBD1 or TRBD2 for D (5 bases each). The sequence was collected from a human donor with melanoma. The sequencing here drew on blood, taken from a patient treated with checkpoint blockade. The CDR3 spells CASSFRGVGTGELFF. The CDR3 nucleotides read TGTGCCAGCAGTTTCAGAGGGGTCGGCACCGGGGAGCTGTTTTTT.